This is a list of T cell receptor beta chains from one sample in a study of post-analysis software for immune sequencing data. TCRdb re-called the PCR reads through MiXCR, storing one row per CDR3 protein. Of 700,000 to 800,000 distinct CDR3 sequences in the sample, 30% were seen once. Material for sequencing was blood. The receptors derive from a girl aged 5-17 years with multiple sclerosis. The CDR3 runs from the conserved cysteine through the conserved F or W. The D gene is left open where the match is weak. Clone size, where shown, is once, few, many, or a class for clones that have expanded.

V gene	J gene	clone size	D gene	CDR3 protein	CDR3 DNA
TRBV7-2	TRBJ2-7	few	TRBD1	CASSPGQGLEQYF	TGTGCCAGCAGCCCTGGACAGGGGCTCGAGCAGTACTTC
TRBV5-6	TRBJ2-3	.	TRBD2	CASSLLVAGGRGDTQYF	TGTGCCAGCAGCTTGCTCGTAGCGGGAGGGCGTGGAGATACGCAGTATTTT
TRBV2	TRBJ2-1	few	TRBD1	CASDERGTGPVGQFF	TGTGCCAGTGACGAACGAGGGACAGGGCCCGTTGGGCAGTTCTTC
TRBV2	TRBJ2-3	few	.	CASTRTSTDTQYF	TGTGCCAGCACGCGGACTAGCACAGATACGCAGTATTTT
TRBV6-5	TRBJ2-5	.	TRBD1	CASSGDRATTQYF	TGTGCCAGCAGTGGGGACAGGGCAACGACCCAGTACTTC
TRBV20-1	TRBJ2-5	few	.	CSAGHETQETQYF	TGCAGTGCTGGACATGAGACTCAAGAGACCCAGTACTTC
TRBV4-1	TRBJ2-2	.	TRBD1	CASSQDGTGLHGERFF	TGCGCCAGCAGCCAAGATGGGACAGGCCTTCACGGGGAGCGGTTTTTT
TRBV3-1	TRBJ2-3	.	.	CASSQGDSPADTQYF	TGTGCCAGCAGCCAAGGGGATAGCCCGGCAGATACGCAGTATTTT
TRBV7-8	TRBJ2-2	.	TRBD1	CASSLAPDRVWAGELFF	TGTGCCAGCAGCTTAGCGCCCGACAGGGTATGGGCCGGGGAGCTGTTTTTT
TRBV7-6	TRBJ2-7	many	.	CASSLGFSLEQYF	TGTGCCAGCAGCTTGGGATTTAGCCTAGAGCAGTACTTC
TRBV4-1	TRBJ1-4	.	.	CAGSPRAEKLFF	TGCGCCGGCAGCCCCAGGGCTGAAAAACTGTTTTTT
TRBV12-3/TRBV12-4	TRBJ1-1	few	.	CASWGGFTEAFF	TGTGCCAGCTGGGGAGGTTTCACTGAAGCTTTCTTT
TRBV29-1	TRBJ1-1	.	.	CSADFRGLWPFF	TGCAGCGCCGACTTTAGGGGACTATGGCCTTTCTTT
TRBV20-1	TRBJ2-5	many	TRBD1	CSAPDRAETQYF	TGCAGTGCCCCTGACAGGGCCGAGACCCAGTACTTC
TRBV10-3	TRBJ2-7	few	TRBD2	CAISDGRLAAEQYF	TGTGCCATCAGTGATGGACGACTAGCGGCCGAGCAGTACTTC
TRBV20-1	TRBJ2-3	.	TRBD1	CSAARGQGTDTQYF	TGCAGTGCCGCCCGCGGACAGGGCACAGATACGCAGTATTTT
TRBV7-8	TRBJ2-2	few	.	CASSLGLVQTGELFF	TGTGCCAGCAGTTTAGGCCTAGTACAGACCGGGGAGCTGTTTTTT
TRBV7-2	TRBJ1-1	.	.	CASSVNLNTEAFF	TGTGCCAGCAGCGTTAATTTGAACACTGAAGCTTTCTTT
TRBV20-1	TRBJ2-7	.	TRBD2	CSAAKPSGRAYEQYF	TGCAGTGCAGCAAAACCTAGCGGGAGGGCATACGAGCAGTACTTC
TRBV9	TRBJ1-2	few	.	CASSVDGYGYTF	TGTGCCAGCAGCGTAGATGGATACGGCTACACCTTC
TRBV5-6	TRBJ1-1	.	.	CATNRGGRPGAHTEAFF	TGTGCCACCAACCGTGGGGGGCGGCCCGGGGCCCACACTGAAGCTTTCTTT
TRBV7-2	TRBJ2-3	.	.	CASSLVSGSGTDTQYF	TGTGCCAGCAGCTTAGTTAGCGGCAGCGGCACAGATACGCAGTATTTT
TRBV12-3/TRBV12-4	TRBJ2-1	few	TRBD2	CASSLLAGSEQFF	TGTGCCAGCAGTTTATTAGCGGGGAGTGAGCAGTTCTTC
TRBV28	TRBJ2-5	few	TRBD2	CASSPWTSGRQETQYF	TGTGCCAGCAGTCCCTGGACTAGCGGACGGCAAGAGACCCAGTACTTC
TRBV20-1	TRBJ2-5	.	TRBD2	CSAEGTSGILRAQYF	TGCAGTGCCGAGGGAACTAGCGGGATCCTAAGGGCCCAGTACTTC
TRBV28	TRBJ1-1	few	.	CASSPSQGGGTEAFF	TGTGCCAGCAGTCCATCACAGGGAGGAGGCACTGAAGCTTTCTTT
TRBV7-2	TRBJ2-7	.	.	CASSPRSQKTLYEQYF	TGTGCCAGCAGCCCCCGATCCCAAAAAACTCTCTACGAGCAGTACTTC
TRBV2	TRBJ2-3	.	TRBD2	CATGTSGRGTDTQYF	TGTGCCACCGGGACTAGCGGGAGAGGTACAGATACGCAGTATTTT
TRBV7-2	TRBJ2-3	few	.	CASSLSRGATDTQYF	TGTGCCAGCAGCTTATCCAGGGGGGCCACAGATACGCAGTATTTT
TRBV21-1	TRBJ2-6	once	.	CASSKGGPGQGYSGANVLTF	TGTGCCAGCAGCAAAGGGGGGCCGGGACAGGGTTATTCTGGGGCCAACGTCCTGACTTTC
TRBV20-1	TRBJ2-3	few	.	CSGRKFADTQYF	TGCAGTGGTAGAAAGTTCGCAGATACGCAGTATTTT